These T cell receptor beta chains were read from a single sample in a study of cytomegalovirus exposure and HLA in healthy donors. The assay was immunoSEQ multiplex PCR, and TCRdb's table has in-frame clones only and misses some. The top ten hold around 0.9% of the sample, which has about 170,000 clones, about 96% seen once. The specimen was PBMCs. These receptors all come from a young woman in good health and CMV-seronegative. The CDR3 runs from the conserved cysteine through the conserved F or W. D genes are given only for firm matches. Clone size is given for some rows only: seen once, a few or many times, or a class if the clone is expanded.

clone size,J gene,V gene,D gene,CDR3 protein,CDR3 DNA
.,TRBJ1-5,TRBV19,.,CASSIGEYSNQPQHF,TGTGCCAGTAGTATTGGGGAGTATAGCAATCAGCCCCAGCATTTT
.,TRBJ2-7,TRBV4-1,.,CASSGGGWGYEQYF,TGCGCCAGCAGCGGGGGGGGCTGGGGTTACGAGCAGTACTTC
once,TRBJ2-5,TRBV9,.,CASSPLPGDEETQYF,TGTGCCAGCAGCCCTCTGCCGGGAGATGAAGAGACCCAGTACTTC
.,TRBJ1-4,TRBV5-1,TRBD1,CASTSTGGRGEKLFF,TGCGCCAGCACCTCGACAGGGGGGCGAGGGGAAAAACTGTTTTTT
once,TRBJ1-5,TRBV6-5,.,CASSRGGQPQHF,TGTGCCAGCAGCCGGGGGGGGCAGCCCCAGCATTTT
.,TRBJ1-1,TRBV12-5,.,CASGLVHQGENTEAFF,TGTGCTAGTGGTTTGGTACATCAGGGCGAGAACACTGAAGCTTTCTTT
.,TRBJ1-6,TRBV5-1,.,CASSLDGNDSPLHF,TGCGCCAGCAGCTTGGACGGGAATGATTCACCCCTCCACTTT
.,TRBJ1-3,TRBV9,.,CASSTSLGNTIYF,TGTGCCAGCAGCACCAGTCTGGGAAACACCATATATTTT
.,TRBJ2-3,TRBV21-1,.,CASSCQRGETTDTQYF,TGTGCCAGCAGCTGTCAGCGGGGGGAGACCACAGATACGCAGTATTTT
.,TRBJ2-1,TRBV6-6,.,CASRPSSYNEQFF,TGTGCCAGCAGACCTAGCTCCTACAATGAGCAGTTCTTC
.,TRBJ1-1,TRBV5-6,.,CASSLAGSFGNTEAFF,TGTGCCAGCAGCTTGGCCGGTTCTTTCGGGAACACTGAAGCTTTCTTT
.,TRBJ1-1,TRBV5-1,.,CASSFGPLGSEAFF,TGCGCCAGCAGCTTTGGCCCACTGGGGAGTGAAGCTTTCTTT
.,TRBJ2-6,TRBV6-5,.,CASRPGGLGANVLTF,TGTGCCAGCAGGCCCGGGGGGCTAGGGGCCAACGTCCTGACTTTC
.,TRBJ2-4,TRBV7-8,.,CASSLTVLAKNIQYF,TGTGCCAGCAGCTTAACTGTTCTAGCCAAAAACATTCAGTACTTC
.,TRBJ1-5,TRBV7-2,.,CASSLRGGNQPQHF,TGTGCCAGCAGCTTAAGAGGTGGCAATCAGCCCCAGCATTTT
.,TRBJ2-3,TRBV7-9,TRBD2,CASSWGLAGGNTDTQYF,TGTGCCAGCAGCTGGGGACTAGCGGGGGGAAACACAGATACGCAGTATTTT
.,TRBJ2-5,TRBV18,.,CATRTAGRDKETQYF,TGTGCCACCAGGACAGCCGGACGGGATAAGGAGACCCAGTACTTC
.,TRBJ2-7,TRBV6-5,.,CASSTRQAYEQYF,TGTGCCAGCAGTACTCGACAGGCCTACGAGCAGTACTTC
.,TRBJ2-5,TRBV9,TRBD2,CASSVGGTSGWGETQYF,TGTGCCAGCAGCGTAGGGGGAACTAGCGGTTGGGGAGAGACCCAGTACTTC
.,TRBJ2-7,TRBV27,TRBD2,CASSKTRGGAEQYF,TGTGCCAGCAGCAAAACGCGGGGAGGGGCCGAGCAGTACTTC
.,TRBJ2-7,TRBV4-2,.,CASSQGRDNSYEQYF,TGTGCCAGCAGCCAAGGACGGGACAATTCCTACGAGCAGTACTTC
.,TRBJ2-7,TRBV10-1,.,CASSELGSGNYEQYF,TGCGCCAGCAGTGAATTGGGGTCGGGGAACTACGAGCAGTACTTC
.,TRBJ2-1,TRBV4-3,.,CASSQAAGRARATVEQFF,TGCGCCAGCAGCCAAGCGGCCGGCAGGGCTAGGGCTACAGTTGAGCAGTTCTTC
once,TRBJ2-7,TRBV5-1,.,CASSLGDIYSAYEQYF,TGCGCCAGCAGCTTGGGCGATATCTATTCGGCCTACGAGCAGTACTTC
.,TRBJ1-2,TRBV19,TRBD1,CASRGTGGYTF,TGTGCCAGTAGAGGGACAGGCGGCTACACCTTC
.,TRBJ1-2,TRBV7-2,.,CASSLVLTGYTF,TGTGCCAGCAGCTTAGTCTTAACGGGTTACACCTTC
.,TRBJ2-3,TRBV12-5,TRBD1,CASGLAGQVPDTQYF,TGTGCTAGTGGTTTGGCGGGACAGGTTCCGGATACGCAGTATTTT
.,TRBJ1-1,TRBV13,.,CASSPSSETEAFF,TGTGCCAGCAGCCCCAGTTCGGAGACTGAAGCTTTCTTT
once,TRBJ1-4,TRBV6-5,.,CASSYGRLNEKLFF,TGTGCCAGCAGTTACGGCAGGCTTAATGAAAAACTGTTTTTT
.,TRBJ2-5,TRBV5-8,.,CASSLLHQETQYF,TGTGCCAGCAGCCTTCTACACCAAGAGACCCAGTACTTC
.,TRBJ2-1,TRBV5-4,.,CAIHTSSAGEQFF,TGTGCCATCCACACCTCTAGCGCCGGTGAGCAGTTCTTC
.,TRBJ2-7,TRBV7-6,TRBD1,CASSLSRDRGPYEQYF,TGTGCCAGCAGCTTATCCCGGGACAGGGGCCCCTACGAGCAGTACTTC
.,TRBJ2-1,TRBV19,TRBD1,CASSIYPSRQGGDNEQFF,TGTGCCAGTAGTATATATCCGTCGCGACAGGGTGGAGACAATGAGCAGTTCTTC
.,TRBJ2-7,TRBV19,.,CASSIRTDLYEQYF,TGTGCCAGTAGTATTCGGACAGATCTTTACGAGCAGTACTTC
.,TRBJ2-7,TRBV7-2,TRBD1,CASSSGTGYYEQYF,TGTGCCAGCAGCTCCGGGACAGGTTACTACGAGCAGTACTTC
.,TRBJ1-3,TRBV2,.,CASSQESSGNTIYF,TGTGCCAGCTCACAGGAGAGCTCTGGAAACACCATATATTTT
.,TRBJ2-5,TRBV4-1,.,CASSQGPIGGNQETQYF,TGCGCCAGCAGCCAAGGGCCCATCGGGGGAAACCAAGAGACCCAGTACTTC
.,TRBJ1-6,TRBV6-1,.,CASSEREGWPLHF,TGTGCCAGCAGTGAACGGGAGGGATGGCCCCTCCACTTT
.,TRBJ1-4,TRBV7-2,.,CASSIGTYGEKLFF,TGTGCCAGCAGCATCGGGACTTATGGTGAAAAACTGTTTTTT
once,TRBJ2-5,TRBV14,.,CASSQAVTQYF,TGTGCCAGCAGCCAAGCTGTGACCCAGTACTTC
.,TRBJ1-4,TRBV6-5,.,CASSYSWGQSNEKLFF,TGTGCCAGCAGTTACTCGTGGGGGCAGTCTAATGAAAAACTGTTTTTT
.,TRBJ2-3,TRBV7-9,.,CASSLRYGVDTDTQYF,TGTGCCAGCAGCTTAAGGTACGGGGTGGACACAGATACGCAGTATTTT
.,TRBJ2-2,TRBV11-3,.,CASSPRQFSGELFF,TGTGCCAGCAGCCCTCGACAGTTCAGCGGGGAGCTGTTTTTT
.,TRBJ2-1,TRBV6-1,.,CASQPQERVSEQFF,TGTGCCAGTCAACCCCAAGAACGGGTTAGTGAGCAGTTCTTC
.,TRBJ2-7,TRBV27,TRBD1,CASSLPGTGLHEQYF,TGTGCCAGCAGTTTACCCGGGACAGGGCTTCACGAGCAGTACTTC
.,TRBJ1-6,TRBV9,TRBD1,CASSAGTGGEGNSPLHF,TGTGCCAGCAGCGCCGGGACAGGGGGCGAGGGTAATTCACCCCTCCACTTT
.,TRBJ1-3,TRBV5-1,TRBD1,CASSLTTGVWGNTIYF,TGCGCCAGCAGCCTTACCACAGGGGTGTGGGGAAACACCATATATTTT
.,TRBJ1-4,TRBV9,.,CASSVVPDSYNEKLFF,TGTGCCAGCAGCGTAGTCCCGGACAGTTATAATGAAAAACTGTTTTTT
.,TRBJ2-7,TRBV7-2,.,CASSLVQNEQYF,TGTGCCAGCAGCTTAGTACAGAACGAGCAGTACTTC
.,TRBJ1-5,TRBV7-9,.,CASSLGGQPQHF,TGTGCCAGCAGCTTAGGCGGTCAGCCCCAGCATTTT